Below are 10 T cell receptor beta chains sequenced from a single sample in a study of blood T cell repertoires in COVID-19. Clones were read by immunoSEQ multiplex PCR, and TCRdb kept only the in-frame ones, dropping some. The sample has some 97,000 clones, roughly 90% seen once. Source material: peripheral blood. The receptors were sampled from a man aged 55 to 70 with acute or convalescent COVID-19.

The chain uses TRBV3-1 (or the pseudogene TRBV3-2) and TRBJ2-1, with 9 bases identical to TRBD1. The CDR3 runs 16 residues. V shed 3 bases and J 6 bases; nucleotides not matched to a gene: 9. Looked up from germline, CDR1 is LGHDT and CDR2 is YNNKEL (reference sequence). CDR3 protein: CASSQTGQGYGNEQFF. CDR3 bases: TGTGCCAGCAGCCAGACCGGACAGGGGTATGGCAATGAGCAGTTCTTC.

This sequence joins TRBV5-1 and TRBJ2-1; D is possibly TRBD2 (5 bases). CDR1 is SGHRS and CDR2 is YFSETQ in the germline V gene. CDR3 length: 17 residues. Trimming cost V 4 bases and J 4 bases, with 21 bases left between them. CDR3 protein: CASSPAVRSGLYNEQFF. CDR3 coding DNA: TGCGCCAGCAGCCCAGCGGTACGAAGCGGCCTGTACAATGAGCAGTTCTTC.

This chain links TRBV6-2 or TRBV6-3 with TRBJ1-2; D call uncertain. The length of the CDR3 is 13 residues. The germline CDR1 and CDR2 sequences are MNHEY and SVGEGT. V shed 4 bases and J shed 4 bases, with 10 bases lying between them. CDR3 in DNA: TGTGCCAGCAGTTCAGGCAGCCCCTATGGCTACACCTTC. Amino acid sequence: CASSSGSPYGYTF.

The chain links TRBV2 to TRBJ1-5; D perhaps matches TRBD1 (6 bases). The CDR3 has 16 amino acids. Germline CDR1 and CDR2: SNHLY and FYNNEI. With 5 bases removed from V and 2 bases from J, the gap between germline ends came to 16 bases. CDR3 nucleotide sequence: TGTGCCAGCAGTCGCTTGGGGGCTTCGGGCAATCAGCCCCAGCATTTT. It encodes CASSRLGASGNQPQHF.

This clone has a single count. This chain links TRBV2 with TRBJ1-2; D not resolved. Trimming cost V 7 bases and J 8 bases, with 17 bases left between them. Germline V gives CDR1 SNHLY, CDR2 FYNNEI. The CDR3 spans 13 residues. CDR3 sequence reads: CASTNTGAMGYTF. DNA for the CDR3: TGTGCCAGCACTAACACGGGAGCGATGGGCTACACCTTC.

The chain carries TRBV29-1 and TRBJ2-6; weak D call: TRBD2 (6 bases). The germline V gene has CDR1 SQVTM and CDR2 ANQGSEA. There are 17 residues in the CDR3. V was pared by 5 bases and J by 0 bases, with 17 bases between. CDR3 sequence: CSVLLWDFNSGANVLTF. As DNA, the CDR3 is TGCAGCGTTCTATTGTGGGACTTTAACTCTGGGGCCAACGTCCTGACTTTC.

The CDR3 region is CASSLATTLHF. CDR3 nucleotides: TGTGCCAGCAGCCTGGCGACAACCCTCCACTTT. The chain couples TRBV7-9 to TRBJ1-6; D call uncertain. Germline lookup yields CDR1 SEHNR and CDR2 FQNEAQ (reference sequence). V lost 5 bases and J lost 14, with 10 bases in between. The CDR3 length is 11 residues.

The chain carries TRBV30 and TRBJ1-6, with D unresolved. Germline lookup yields CDR1 GTSNPN and CDR2 SVGIG (reference sequence). Trimming removed 0 bases at V and 14 bases at J, with 8 bases between. The CDR3 is made up of 11 amino acids. In DNA, the CDR3 is TGTGCCTGGAGTGTAATCTCAGCCCTCCACTTT. Residues: CAWSVISALHF.

V and J are TRBV6-5 and TRBJ2-2; 11 bases are a match to TRBD2. The CDR3 has 15 residues. With V trimmed by 10 bases and J by 6 bases, 10 bases remained unmatched. CDR1 and CDR2 from the germline V gene are MNHEY and SVGAGI. The CDR3 coding sequence is TGTGCCATCATAGCGGGAGGGTTTCGGGCCGGGGAGCTGTTTTTT. It translates to CAIIAGGFRAGELFF.

V and J are TRBV7-3 and TRBJ2-5; 7 positions agree with TRBD2. CDR1 SGHTA and CDR2 FQGTGA come from the germline V gene. The V segment lost 2 bases and the J segment 4 bases; nucleotides outside the gene matches: 10. CDR3 length: 16 residues. The CDR3 loop is CASSLLGGGAAETQYF. DNA of the CDR3: TGTGCCAGCAGCTTACTGGGGGGAGGGGCTGCAGAGACCCAGTACTTC.